The T cell receptor (beta chain) under discussion was sequenced for a study of control samples from healthy donors and cancer patients. From germline, CDR1 is MDHEN and CDR2 SYDVKM. V was pared by 3 bases and J by 0 bases, with 10 bases of the junction left unmatched. The CDR3 length is 18 residues. This table comes from immunoSEQ multiplex PCR, and its TCRdb copy is limited to in-frame clones, with some not included. The sample contains approximately 99,000 clones, approximately 84% of which appear only once. This TCR came from a man younger than 35 in good health. The J gene is TRBJ1-3, the V gene TRBV28; TRBD1 aligns across 8 bases. Sequenced input: blood. The CDR3 DNA sequence: TGTGCCAGCAGTTTCCACGGACAGGGCCATTTCTCTGGAAACACCATATATTTT. Its translation is CASSFHGQGHFSGNTIYF.